One and the same sample provided the 9 T cell receptor beta chains below, sequenced in a study of blood T cell repertoires in COVID-19. Only in-frame clones appear in the TCRdb table, and some are missing; sequencing was by immunoSEQ multiplex PCR. The data show approximately 46,000 clones, less than 85% seen once. The specimen sequenced was peripheral blood. The receptor source for this set is a human donor in a cohort sampled during active COVID-19.

The chain employs TRBV5-6 and TRBJ2-3; 11 nucleotides align to TRBD2. The CDR3 has 16 amino acids. The J segment lost 3 bases and the V segment lost 3 bases, leaving 6 bases of the junction unmatched. CDR1 and CDR2 from the germline V gene are SGHDT and YYEEEE. The CDR3 DNA follows: TGTGCCAGCAGCTCGCTGGGACTAGCGGTTACAGATACGCAGTATTTT. Translating it yields CASSSLGLAVTDTQYF.

The chain employs TRBV7-3 and TRBJ2-2; 10 nucleotides line up with TRBD1. V lost 4 bases, J lost 6 bases, and 2 bases stayed unmatched. Germline lookup yields CDR1 SGHTA and CDR2 FQGTGA. This CDR3 contains 14 residues. CDR3 nucleotides: TGTGCCAGCAGCTCCGGGACAGGGGCCGGGGAGCTGTTTTTT. It codes for CASSSGTGAGELFF.

This clone has just a few counts. As DNA, the CDR3 is TGCAGTTCCTCTAGGGGTTCTGAAGCTTTCTTT. It codes for CSSSRGSEAFF. The rearrangement joins TRBV20-1 to TRBJ1-1; D is possibly TRBD1 (5 bases). Per germline, CDR1 DFQATT and CDR2 SNEGSKA (reference sequence). The V end was cut by 8 bases, the J end by 6 bases, with 13 bases between. The length of the CDR3 is 11 residues.

This clone was counted a single time. The CDR3 bases are TGTGCCAGCAGTTTAGCGGGACCCTCCCCTAGCGAGCAGTACTTC. Amino acids: CASSLAGPSPSEQYF. The chain has TRBV27 and TRBJ2-7, with a tentative D call TRBD2 (6 bases). This CDR3 contains 15 residues. Germline lookup yields CDR1 MNHEY and CDR2 SMNVEV (reference sequence). V was shortened by 2 bases and J by 6 bases, with 17 bases between the two germline ends.

The gene calls are TRBV5-8 and TRBJ1-2, with D possibly being TRBD1 (6 bases). Looked up from germline, CDR1 is SGHTS and CDR2 is YDEGEE. The CDR3 sequence is 13 residues long. V dropped 7 bases and J dropped 7 bases, with 17 bases sitting between them. CDR3 nucleotide sequence: TGTGCCAGCGAGGTGTGGGGGCGGGCTGGCTACACCTTC. It specifies CASEVWGRAGYTF.

V and J are TRBV7-9 and TRBJ2-5; 11 bases map to TRBD1. Germline CDR1 and CDR2: SEHNR and FQNEAQ (reference sequence). This CDR3 contains 16 residues. The V gene end was trimmed by 5 bases and the J gene end by 4 bases; junction bases not matched to a gene: 9. The CDR3 protein is CASSPRGQGARETQYF. CDR3 in DNA: TGTGCCAGCAGCCCGAGAGGACAGGGGGCACGAGAGACCCAGTACTTC.

The chain recombines TRBV28 with TRBJ1-2, with no clear D. V shed 3 bases and J shed 0 bases, with 14 bases lying between them. This CDR3 has 16 amino acids. Germline V gives CDR1 MDHEN, CDR2 SYDVKM. The CDR3 region is CASSLEPQFSNYGYTF. For the CDR3, the DNA is TGTGCCAGCAGTTTGGAGCCACAATTTTCTAACTATGGCTACACCTTC.

The CDR3 sequence is CASSYTGSWDEQYF. CDR3 in DNA: TGTGCCAGCAGTTACACTGGTAGCTGGGACGAGCAGTACTTC. This chain joins TRBV6-5 and TRBJ2-7; D unresolved. Germline CDR1 is MNHEY and CDR2 is SVGAGI. The CDR3 contains 14 residues. V lost 2 bases and J 5 bases, leaving 13 bases between the germline ends.

This clone was counted once. The V gene is TRBV18, the J gene TRBJ1-1, with a weak D call TRBD1 (5 bases). Trimming shortened V by 3 bases and J by 7 bases, and 15 bases separated the two germline ends. Germline CDR1 and CDR2: KGHSH and LQKENI. This CDR3 contains 14 residues. CDR3 protein: CASSPNLSQGEAFF. In DNA form, the CDR3 reads TGTGCCAGCTCACCGAATTTGTCCCAGGGTGAAGCTTTCTTT.